The rows below give T cell receptor beta chains drawn from one sample of a study of T cells expressing NK-cell markers. TCRdb re-called the 5' RACE reads and shows each CDR3 protein once, DNA omitted. The sample totals around 550,000 distinct CDR3 sequences. Sequenced sample: blood T cells: a sorted CD56 or NKG2C T cell subset, CD4+ or CD8+ T cells, or bulk PBMC T cells (not recorded which). These receptors originate from a man aged 18 to 30 in good health. CDR3s include the opening cysteine and the closing phenylalanine or tryptophan.

V gene	J gene	CDR3 protein
TRBV5-5	TRBJ2-3	CASSSAGTGTDTQYF
TRBV5-1	TRBJ2-2	CASSVLGQGETGELFF
TRBV27	TRBJ1-2	CASSLLGGQRALKGYTF
TRBV7-6	TRBJ2-3	CASSPEVTDTQYF
TRBV12-3/TRBV12-4	TRBJ2-2	CASSLKTGQGSHGELFF
TRBV7-9	TRBJ1-1	CASSPDPRGTEAFF
TRBV9	TRBJ2-3	CASSSSGQVPGTDTQYF
TRBV7-2	TRBJ2-7	CASSISSWREQYF
TRBV9	TRBJ2-5	CASSDRTSGQETQYF
TRBV29-1	TRBJ2-1	CSVEKRQGAIGEQFF
TRBV12-3/TRBV12-4	TRBJ2-5	CASSNTGRRVVRETQYF
TRBV12-3/TRBV12-4	TRBJ2-3	CASSRVGLASDTQYF
TRBV5-6	TRBJ2-5	CASSSVARGWTAQYF
TRBV5-1	TRBJ2-1	CASSSGRMNEQFF
TRBV5-5	TRBJ1-4	CASSAEGGSTNEKLFF
TRBV2	TRBJ2-1	CASSAAGTSNLEQFF
TRBV7-9	TRBJ2-7	CASSLVFGTENLEQYF
TRBV4-1	TRBJ2-3	CASSQVRNTDTQYF
TRBV4-2	TRBJ2-2	CASSRDLGGTGELFF
TRBV20-1	TRBJ1-1	CSAWPPGENTEAFF
TRBV4-3	TRBJ2-1	CASSQDSQALNEQFF
TRBV6-2/TRBV6-3	TRBJ2-2	CATELALTPNTGELFF
TRBV5-6	TRBJ2-1	CASSPASQGQFF
TRBV5-1	TRBJ2-7	CASSSGVPEEQYF
TRBV3-1	TRBJ1-5	CASSQSQGYQPQHF
TRBV18	TRBJ2-1	CASSHPRDLTYNEQFF
TRBV24-1	TRBJ2-1	CATSDHQSNKWDEQFF
TRBV12-3/TRBV12-4	TRBJ2-3	CASTFIQGTDTQYF
TRBV25-1	TRBJ2-7	CASSARQGTYEQYF